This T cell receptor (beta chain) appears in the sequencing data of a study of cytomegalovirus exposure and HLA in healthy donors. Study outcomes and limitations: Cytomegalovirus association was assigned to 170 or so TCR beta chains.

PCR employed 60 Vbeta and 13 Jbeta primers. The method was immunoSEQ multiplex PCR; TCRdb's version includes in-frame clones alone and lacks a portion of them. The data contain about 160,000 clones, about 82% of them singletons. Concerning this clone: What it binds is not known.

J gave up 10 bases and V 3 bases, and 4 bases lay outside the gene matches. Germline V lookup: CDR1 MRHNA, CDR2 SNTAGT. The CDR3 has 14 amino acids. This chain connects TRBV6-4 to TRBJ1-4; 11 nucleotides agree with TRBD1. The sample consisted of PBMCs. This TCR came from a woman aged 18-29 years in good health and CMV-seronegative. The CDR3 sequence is CASSERTGGGKLFF. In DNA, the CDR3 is TGTGCCAGCAGTGAGAGGACAGGGGGCGGAAAACTGTTTTTT.